This TCR beta chain was captured in a study of cytomegalovirus exposure and HLA in healthy donors. Trimming removed 2 bases from V and 3 bases from J, with 11 bases in between. CDR1 is SNHLY and CDR2 is FYNNEI in the germline V gene. The CDR3 has 15 residues. The method was immunoSEQ multiplex PCR; TCRdb's version includes in-frame clones alone and lacks a portion of them. Here the sample spans 110,000 or so clones, about nine tenths being singletons. The clonotype comes from a woman aged 18 to 35 in good health and CMV-seronegative. Material for sequencing was PBMCs. The V call is TRBV2, the J call TRBJ1-5; D not resolved. The DNA for the CDR3 is TGTGCCAGCAGTGAATCGGGAAAGCTCAATCAGCCCCAGCATTTT. Its translation is CASSESGKLNQPQHF.